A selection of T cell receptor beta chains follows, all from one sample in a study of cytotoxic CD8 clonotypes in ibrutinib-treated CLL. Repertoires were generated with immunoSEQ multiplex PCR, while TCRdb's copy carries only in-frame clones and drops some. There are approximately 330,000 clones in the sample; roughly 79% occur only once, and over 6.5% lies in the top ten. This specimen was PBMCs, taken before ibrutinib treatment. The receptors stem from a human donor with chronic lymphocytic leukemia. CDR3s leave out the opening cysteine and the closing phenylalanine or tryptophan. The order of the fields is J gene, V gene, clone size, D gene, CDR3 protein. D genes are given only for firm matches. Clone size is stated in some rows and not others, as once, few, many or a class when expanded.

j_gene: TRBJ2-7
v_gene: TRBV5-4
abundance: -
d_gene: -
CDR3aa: ASSLTLSGEQY

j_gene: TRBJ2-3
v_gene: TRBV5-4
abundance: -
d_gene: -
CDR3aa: ASSFDSYTDTQY

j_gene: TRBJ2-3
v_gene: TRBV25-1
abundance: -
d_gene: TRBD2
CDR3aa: ASSALAGAGGTDTQY

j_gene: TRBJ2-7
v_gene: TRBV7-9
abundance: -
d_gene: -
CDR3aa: ASSLATLGIMGVAQY

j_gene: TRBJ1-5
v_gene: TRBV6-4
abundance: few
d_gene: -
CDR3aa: ASSDREGNQPQH

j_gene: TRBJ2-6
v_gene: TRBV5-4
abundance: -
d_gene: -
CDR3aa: ASSTPGAGANVLT

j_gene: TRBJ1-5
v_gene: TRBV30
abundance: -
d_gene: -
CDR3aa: AWSPGKQPQH

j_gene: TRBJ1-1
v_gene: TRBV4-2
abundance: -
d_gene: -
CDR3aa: ASSQERVLNTEAF

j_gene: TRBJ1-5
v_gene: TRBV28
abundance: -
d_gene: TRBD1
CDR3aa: ASIRTGGLQPQH

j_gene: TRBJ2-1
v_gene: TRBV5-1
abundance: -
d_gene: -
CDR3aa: ASSLSHNEQF

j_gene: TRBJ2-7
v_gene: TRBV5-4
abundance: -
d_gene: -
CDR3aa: ASSSGTLSPYEQY

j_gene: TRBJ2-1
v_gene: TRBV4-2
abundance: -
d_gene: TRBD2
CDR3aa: ASSQRGGSGNEQF

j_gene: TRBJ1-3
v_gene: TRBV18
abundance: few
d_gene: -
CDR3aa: ASLRDSSGNTIY

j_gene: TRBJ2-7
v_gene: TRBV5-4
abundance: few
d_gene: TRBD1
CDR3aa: ASSLGTGANYEQY

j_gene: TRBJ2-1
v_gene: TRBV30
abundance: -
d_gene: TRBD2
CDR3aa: AWASGRVGYNEQF

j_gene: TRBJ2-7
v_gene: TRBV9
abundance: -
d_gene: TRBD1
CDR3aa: ASSVVRVMGQTYEQY

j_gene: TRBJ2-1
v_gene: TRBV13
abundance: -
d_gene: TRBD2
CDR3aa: ASSATSGKDYNEQF

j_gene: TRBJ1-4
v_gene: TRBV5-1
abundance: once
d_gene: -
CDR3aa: ASSFSSPQKLGEKLF

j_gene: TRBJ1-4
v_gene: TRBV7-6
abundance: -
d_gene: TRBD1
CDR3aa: ASSATGGREKLF

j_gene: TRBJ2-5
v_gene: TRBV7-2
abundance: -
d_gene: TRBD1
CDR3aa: ASSLRQGTQETQY

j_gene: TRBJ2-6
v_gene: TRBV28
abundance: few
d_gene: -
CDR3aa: ASSLSGANVLT

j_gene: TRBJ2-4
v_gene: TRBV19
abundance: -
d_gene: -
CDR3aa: ASGRNIQY

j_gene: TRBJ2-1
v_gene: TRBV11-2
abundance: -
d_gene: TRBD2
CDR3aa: ASQSSSGSSYNEQF

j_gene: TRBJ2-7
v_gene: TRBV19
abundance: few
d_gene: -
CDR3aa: ASSAGSSYEQY

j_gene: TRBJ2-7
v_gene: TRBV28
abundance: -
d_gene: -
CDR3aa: ASGLASYEQY

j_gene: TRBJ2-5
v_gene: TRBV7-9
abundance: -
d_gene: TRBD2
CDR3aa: ASSLGLAEQETQY

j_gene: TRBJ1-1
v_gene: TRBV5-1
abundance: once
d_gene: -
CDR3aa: ASSLAQGNTEAF

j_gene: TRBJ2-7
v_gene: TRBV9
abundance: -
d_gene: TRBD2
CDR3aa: ATLRAQREGPYEQY

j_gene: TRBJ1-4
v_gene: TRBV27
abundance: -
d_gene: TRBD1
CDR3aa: ASSFQPLGTGVNEKLF

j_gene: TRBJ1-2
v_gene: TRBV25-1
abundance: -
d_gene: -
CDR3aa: ASSVGGLSDSGYT

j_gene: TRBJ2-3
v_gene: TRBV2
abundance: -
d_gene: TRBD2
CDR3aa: ASHPPGTSGPSTYTQY

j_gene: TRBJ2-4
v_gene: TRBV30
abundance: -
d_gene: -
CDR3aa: AWRTPLAKNIQY

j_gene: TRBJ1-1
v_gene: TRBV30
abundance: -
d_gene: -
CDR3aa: AWIRIPNTEAF

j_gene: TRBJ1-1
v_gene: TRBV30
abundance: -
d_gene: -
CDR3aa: AFSGTGPLTEAF

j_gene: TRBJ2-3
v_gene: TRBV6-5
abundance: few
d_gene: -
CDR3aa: ASSGSTDTQY

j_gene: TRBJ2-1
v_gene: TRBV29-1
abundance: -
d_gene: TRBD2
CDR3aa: SVPRGAGGNNEQF

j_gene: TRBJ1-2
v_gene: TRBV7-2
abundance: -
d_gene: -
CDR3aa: ASSSRNDETGGYGYT

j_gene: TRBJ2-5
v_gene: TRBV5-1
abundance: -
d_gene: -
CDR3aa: ASSSGRQETQY

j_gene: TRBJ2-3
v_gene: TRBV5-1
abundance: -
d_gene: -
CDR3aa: ASSWGRGADTQY

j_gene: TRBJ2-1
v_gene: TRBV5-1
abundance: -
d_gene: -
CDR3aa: ASSPGTLTIDGNEQF

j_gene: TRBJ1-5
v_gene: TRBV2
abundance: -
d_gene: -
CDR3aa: ASSPTQGQPQH